This T cell receptor (beta chain) was identified in a study of cytomegalovirus exposure and HLA in healthy donors. PCR primers comprised 60 Vbeta and 13 Jbeta primers. Sequencing was performed with immunoSEQ multiplex PCR; in TCRdb, only in-frame clones are kept and a portion is missing. This table has more than 100,000 clones, about four fifths appearing once. V was clipped by 2 bases and J by 2 bases, with 9 bases between them. Looked up from germline, CDR1 is LNHDA and CDR2 is SQIVND (reference sequence). There are 14 residues in the CDR3. General observations from the study: Per a prior analysis, the majority of TCR beta V segments were productive roughly 87% or roughly 30% of the time. Specificity for CMV antigens was confirmed in vitro for three of the CMV-associated chains. HLA allele associations emerged for about 18,000 TCR beta sequences in a later analysis, at 0.05 false discovery rate. A link between a missense DCLRE1C variant and TCR beta V- and J-gene trimming emerged from a later analysis.

On this clone itself: Its matching antigen is unknown.

This TCR was sampled from a female donor in good health and CMV-seropositive. This chain joins TRBV19 and TRBJ1-1; D may be TRBD1 (6 bases). The sample consisted of PBMCs. This CDR3 reads CASSISDSNTEAFF. DNA for the CDR3: TGTGCCAGTAGTATATCGGACAGTAACACTGAAGCTTTCTTT.